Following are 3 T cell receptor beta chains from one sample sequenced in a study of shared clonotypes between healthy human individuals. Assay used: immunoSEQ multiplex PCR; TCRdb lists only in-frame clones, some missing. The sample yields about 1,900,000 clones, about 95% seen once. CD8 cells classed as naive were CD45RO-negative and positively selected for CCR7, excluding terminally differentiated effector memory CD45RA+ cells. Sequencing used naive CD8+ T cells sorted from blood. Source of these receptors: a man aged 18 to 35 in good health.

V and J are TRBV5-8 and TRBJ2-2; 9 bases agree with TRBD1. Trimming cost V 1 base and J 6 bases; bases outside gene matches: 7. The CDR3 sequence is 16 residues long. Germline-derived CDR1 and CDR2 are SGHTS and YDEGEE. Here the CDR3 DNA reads TGTGCCAGCAGCTTGCTGTGGGACAGGGCGGCCGGGGAGCTGTTTTTT. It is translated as CASSLLWDRAAGELFF.

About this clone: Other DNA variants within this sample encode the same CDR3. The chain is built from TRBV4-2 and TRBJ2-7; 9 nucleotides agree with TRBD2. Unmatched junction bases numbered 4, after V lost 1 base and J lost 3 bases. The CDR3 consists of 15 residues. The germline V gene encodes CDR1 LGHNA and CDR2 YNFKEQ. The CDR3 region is CASSQGLAVSYEQYF. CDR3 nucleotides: TGTGCCAGCAGCCAAGGACTAGCGGTTAGCTACGAGCAGTACTTC.

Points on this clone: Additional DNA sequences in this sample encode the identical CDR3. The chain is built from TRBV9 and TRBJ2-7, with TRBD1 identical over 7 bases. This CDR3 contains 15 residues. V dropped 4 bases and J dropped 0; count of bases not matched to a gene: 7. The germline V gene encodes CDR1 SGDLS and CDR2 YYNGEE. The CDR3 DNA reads TGTGCCAGCAGCACCGGGGACAGCAGCTCCTACGAGCAGTACTTC. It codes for CASSTGDSSSYEQYF.